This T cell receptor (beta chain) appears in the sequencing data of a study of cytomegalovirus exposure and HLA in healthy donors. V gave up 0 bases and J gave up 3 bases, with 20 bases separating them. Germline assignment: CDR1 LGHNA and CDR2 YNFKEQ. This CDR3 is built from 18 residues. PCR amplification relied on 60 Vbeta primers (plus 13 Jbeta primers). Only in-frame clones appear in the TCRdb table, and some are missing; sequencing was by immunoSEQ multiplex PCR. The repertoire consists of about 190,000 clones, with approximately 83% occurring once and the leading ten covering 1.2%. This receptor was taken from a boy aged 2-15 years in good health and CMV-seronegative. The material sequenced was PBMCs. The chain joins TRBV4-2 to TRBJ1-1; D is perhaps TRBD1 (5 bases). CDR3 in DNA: TGTGCCAGCAGCCAAGAGGGTCGTCCGGGGGGAGGGTACACTGAAGCTTTCTTT. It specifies CASSQEGRPGGGYTEAFF.